The text below deals with one T cell receptor beta chain. Its target is unknown. At one end, the junction sequence differs from germline, possibly due to a read error. This sample stems from a study of cytomegalovirus exposure and HLA in healthy donors. Study-wide points: Confirmation was obtained in vitro that a few CMV-associated chains are specific for CMV antigens. Both high specificity and high sensitivity reportedly marked the classifier's diagnosis of cytomegalovirus status.

TCRdb keeps only in-frame clones here, not all; method: immunoSEQ multiplex PCR. The top ten clones hold around 0.92% of a sample with fewer than 350,000 clones, approximately 87% of them seen once. Looked up from germline, CDR1 is DFQATT and CDR2 is SNEGSKA (reference sequence). CDR3 length: 11 residues. The clonotype comes from a woman aged 18-29 years in good health and CMV-seronegative. V and J are TRBV20-1 and TRBJ2-1; tentative D call: TRBD1 (5 bases). Specimen: PBMCs. The CDR3 nucleotides are TGCAGTGCCAGAGACAGAATTGAGCAGTTCTTC. Translating gives CSARDRIEQFF.